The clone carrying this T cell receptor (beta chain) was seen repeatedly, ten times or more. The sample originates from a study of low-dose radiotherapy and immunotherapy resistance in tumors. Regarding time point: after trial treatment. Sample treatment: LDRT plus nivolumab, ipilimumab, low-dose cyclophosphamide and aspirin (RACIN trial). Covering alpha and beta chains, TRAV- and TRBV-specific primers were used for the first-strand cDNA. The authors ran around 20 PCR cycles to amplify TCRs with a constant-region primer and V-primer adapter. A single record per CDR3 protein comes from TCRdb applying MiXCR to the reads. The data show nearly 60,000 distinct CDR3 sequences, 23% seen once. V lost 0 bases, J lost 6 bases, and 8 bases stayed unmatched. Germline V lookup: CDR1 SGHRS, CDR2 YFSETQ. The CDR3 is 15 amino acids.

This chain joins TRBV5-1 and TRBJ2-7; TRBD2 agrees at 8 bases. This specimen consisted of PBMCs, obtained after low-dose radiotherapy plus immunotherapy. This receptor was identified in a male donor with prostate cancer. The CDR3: CASSLESGGPSEQYF. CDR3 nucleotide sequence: TGCGCCAGCAGCTTGGAATCGGGAGGGCCTTCCGAGCAGTACTTC. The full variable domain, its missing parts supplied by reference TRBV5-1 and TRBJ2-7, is KAGVTQTPRYLIKTRGQQVTLSCSPISGHRSVSWYQQTPGQGLQFLFEYFSETQRNKGNFPGRFSGRQFSNSRSEMNVSTLELGDSALYLCASSLESGGPSEQYFGPGTRLTVT.